This TCR beta chain derives from a study of T cell repertoires and Cas9 in healthy adults. Study information: Multi-effector potency, cytotoxicity and lineage were assessed in SpCas9-reactive CD4 and CD8 T cells. Study observations and caveats: SpCas9-reactive effector T cells were reportedly restrained in vitro by SpCas9-reactive regulatory T cells.

Measured with immunoSEQ multiplex PCR; TCRdb has only the in-frame clones, and not every one. The sample has fewer than 25,000 clones; about 90% are singletons. Concerning this clone itself: Its antigen is unknown.

From germline, CDR1 is SEHNR and CDR2 FQNEAQ (reference sequence). V gave up 2 bases and J gave up 5 bases; unmatched junction bases: 5. This CDR3 contains 15 residues. The chain links TRBV7-9 to TRBJ2-3, with 9 bases fitting TRBD1. This clonotype was sampled from a human donor in good health. What was sequenced was CD4+ effector T cells (CD127+, CD25-, CD137-, CD154-) from PBMCs; culture status not recorded. CDR3 coding DNA: TGTGCCAGCAGCTTACGGACAGGGGTGGAAGATACGCAGTATTTT. Its protein is CASSLRTGVEDTQYF.